What follows describes a single T cell receptor beta chain. Antigen: not known. The time point here: cycle 4 day 1 (C4D1), after more than five weeks of nivolumab. Relapses following autologous stem cell transplantation were seen in all patients, with brentuximab vedotin exposure varying. The data are from a study of PD-1 blockade in classical Hodgkin lymphoma. General study results and limits: Complete responders possessed baseline diversity comparable to newly diagnosed patients.

Clones were read by immunoSEQ multiplex PCR, and TCRdb kept only the in-frame ones, dropping some. The sample has about 93,000 clones, over 75% seen once. Germline V gene data show CDR1 as SGHTA and CDR2 as FQGNSA. CDR3 length: 19 residues. The V segment lost 0 bases and the J segment 9 bases; nucleotides outside the gene matches: 15. The specimen comprised peripheral blood mononuclear cells (PBMCs), sampled before the fourth cycle of nivolumab. The TCR originated in a human donor with classical Hodgkin lymphoma. This chain uses TRBV7-2 with TRBJ1-6, with TRBD1 matching 9 bases. The CDR3 loop reads CASSLAYKQGQGAFSPLHF. CDR3 in DNA: TGTGCCAGCAGCTTAGCATACAAGCAGGGACAGGGAGCATTTTCACCCCTCCACTTT.